The TCR beta chain under discussion was sequenced for a study of cytomegalovirus exposure and HLA in healthy donors. The PCR employed 60 Vbeta primers together with 13 Jbeta primers. TCRdb's table, derived via immunoSEQ multiplex PCR, lists solely in-frame clones and lacks some. The sample includes around 180,000 clones, over 60% of them seen just once. Study-wide findings and caveats: The study recorded 160 or so TCR beta chains that were cytomegalovirus-associated. Productive status was seen about 90% or about 30% of the time for most TCR beta V segments in an earlier analysis. It was reported that the classifier diagnosed cytomegalovirus status with high specificity and sensitivity in both the original and validation cohorts.

This CDR3 is built from 16 residues. Germline V CDR1 and CDR2: SGHRS, YFSETQ. The V segment lost 4 bases and the J segment 8 bases; nucleotides outside the gene matches: 14. Of note for this clone: Its antigen is not identified.

The receptor comes from a woman in her forties in good health and CMV-seronegative. Specimen: PBMCs. V is TRBV5-1 and J is TRBJ2-4; 8 bases map to TRBD1. CDR3 in amino acids: CASSKDRVGGWDIQYF. The CDR3 DNA sequence: TGCGCCAGCAGCAAGGACAGGGTAGGGGGCTGGGACATTCAGTACTTC.